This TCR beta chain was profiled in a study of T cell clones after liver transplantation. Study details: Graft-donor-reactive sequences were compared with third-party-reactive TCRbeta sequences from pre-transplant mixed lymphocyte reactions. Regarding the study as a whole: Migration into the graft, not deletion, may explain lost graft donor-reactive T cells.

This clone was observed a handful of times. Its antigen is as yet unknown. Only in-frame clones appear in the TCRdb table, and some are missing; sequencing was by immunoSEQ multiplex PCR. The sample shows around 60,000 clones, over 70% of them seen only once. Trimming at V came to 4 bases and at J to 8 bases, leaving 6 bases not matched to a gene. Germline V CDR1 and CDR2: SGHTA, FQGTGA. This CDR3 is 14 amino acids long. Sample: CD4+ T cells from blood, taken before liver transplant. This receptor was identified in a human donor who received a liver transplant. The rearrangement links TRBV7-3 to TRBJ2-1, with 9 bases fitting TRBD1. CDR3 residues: CASSSGTGIDEQFF. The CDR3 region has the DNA TGTGCCAGCAGCTCCGGGACAGGGATTGATGAGCAGTTCTTC.